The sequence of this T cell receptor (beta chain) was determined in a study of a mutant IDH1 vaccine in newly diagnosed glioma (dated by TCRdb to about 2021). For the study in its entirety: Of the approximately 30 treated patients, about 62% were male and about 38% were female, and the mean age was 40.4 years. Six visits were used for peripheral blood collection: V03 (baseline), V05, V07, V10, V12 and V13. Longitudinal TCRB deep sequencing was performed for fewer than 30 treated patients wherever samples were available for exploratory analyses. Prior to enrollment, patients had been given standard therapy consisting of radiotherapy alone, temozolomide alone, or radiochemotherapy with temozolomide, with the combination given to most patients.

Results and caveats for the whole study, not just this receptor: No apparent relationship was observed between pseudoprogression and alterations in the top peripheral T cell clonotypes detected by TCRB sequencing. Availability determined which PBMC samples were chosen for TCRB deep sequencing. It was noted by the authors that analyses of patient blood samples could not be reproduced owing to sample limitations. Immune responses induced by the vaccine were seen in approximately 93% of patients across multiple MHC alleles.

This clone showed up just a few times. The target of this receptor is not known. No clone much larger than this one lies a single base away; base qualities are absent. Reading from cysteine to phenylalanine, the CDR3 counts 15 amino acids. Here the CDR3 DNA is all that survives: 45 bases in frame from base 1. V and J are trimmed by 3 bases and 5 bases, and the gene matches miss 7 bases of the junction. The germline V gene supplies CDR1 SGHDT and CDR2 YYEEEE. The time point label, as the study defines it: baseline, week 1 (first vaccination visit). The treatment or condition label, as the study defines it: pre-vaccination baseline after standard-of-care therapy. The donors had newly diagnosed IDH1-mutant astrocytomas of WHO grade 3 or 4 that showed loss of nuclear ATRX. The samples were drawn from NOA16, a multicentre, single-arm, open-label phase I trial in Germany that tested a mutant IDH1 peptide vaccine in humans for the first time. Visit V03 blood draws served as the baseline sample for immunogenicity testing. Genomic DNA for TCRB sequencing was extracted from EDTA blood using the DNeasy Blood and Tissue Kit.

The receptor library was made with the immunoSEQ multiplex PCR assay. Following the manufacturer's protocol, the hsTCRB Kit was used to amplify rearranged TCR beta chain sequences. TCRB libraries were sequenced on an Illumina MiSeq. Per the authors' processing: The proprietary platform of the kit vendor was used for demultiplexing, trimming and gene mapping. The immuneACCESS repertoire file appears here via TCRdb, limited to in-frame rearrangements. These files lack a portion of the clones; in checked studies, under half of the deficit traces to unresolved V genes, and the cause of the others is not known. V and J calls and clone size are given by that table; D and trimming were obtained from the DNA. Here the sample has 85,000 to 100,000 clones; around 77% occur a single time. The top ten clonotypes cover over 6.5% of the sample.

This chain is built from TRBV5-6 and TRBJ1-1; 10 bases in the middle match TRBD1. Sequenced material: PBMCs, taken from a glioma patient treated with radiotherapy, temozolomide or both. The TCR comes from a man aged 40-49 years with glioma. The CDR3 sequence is CASSSDLDRGTEAFF. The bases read TGTGCCAGCAGCTCGGACCTGGACAGGGGGACTGAAGCTTTCTTT.